This T cell receptor beta chain derives from a study of vaccination and CD4 T cells after COVID-19. Study-wide background: Collection of post-COVID samples occurred a median approximately 97 days after diagnosis, spanning a range of 35 to 161.

Oncomine TCR Beta short-read sequencing was applied to DNA from cultured CD4+ T cells. TCRdb ran MiXCR on the PCR reads and lists one entry per CDR3 protein. Of about 13,000 distinct CDR3 sequences in the sample, around 40% are singletons; the top ten hold roughly 8%. This clonotype occurred a few times. No antigen is known for it. Treatment meaning: approximately nine-day PBMC culture with coronavirus spike peptide pools or control peptides (ViraFEST assay). Antigen-specific T cell expansion with peptide pools preceded TCR sequencing in the ViraFEST approach. Upon completion of roughly ten days of culture, CD4+ T cells were isolated via negative selection. The V and J ends lost 4 bases and 0 bases respectively, with 12 bases between them. The CDR3 consists of 16 residues. Germline loops: CDR1 ENHRY, CDR2 SYGVKD.

The receptor was isolated from a human donor who had recovered from COVID-19. Sequenced material: CD4+ T cells from blood, cultured in vitro, taken after SARS-CoV-2 vaccination. The V call is TRBV10-3, the J call TRBJ2-2; D is possibly TRBD1 (6 bases). The DNA for the CDR3 is TGTGCCATCAGTGCCACCAGGGGATCGAACACCGGGGAGCTGTTTTTT. As protein: CAISATRGSNTGELFF.